The 22 T cell receptor beta chains listed next were all sequenced from one sample in a study of T cell clonotyping in hematopoietic cell transplantation. The repertoire was sequenced with immunoSEQ multiplex PCR; TCRdb's copy has only in-frame clones and lacks some. The data hold about 3,500 clones, with about three quarters observed a single time. Sequencing was performed on peripheral blood mononuclear cells, taken 30 days after allogeneic stem cell transplant. The receptors were sampled from a male patient between 40 and 50 years old who had an allogeneic stem cell transplant from an unrelated donor, so the T cells may come from the graft donor. Some clones in this sample may be carry-over from other donors' samples.

V is TRBV11-2 and J is TRBJ1-3; no reliable D call. Germline lookup yields CDR1 SGHAT and CDR2 FQNNGV. V lost 5 bases and J 2 bases, leaving 7 bases between the germline ends. The CDR3 contains 13 residues. CDR3 DNA: TGTGCCAGCAGCCAAATCACTGGAAACACCATATATTTT. Protein: CASSQITGNTIYF.

The rearrangement links TRBV7-2 to TRBJ2-2; 14 positions match TRBD2. Trimming cost V 11 bases and J 4 bases; bases outside gene matches: 6. This CDR3 is 15 amino acids long. Germline V gene lookup returns CDR1 SGHTA and CDR2 FQGNSA. CDR3 in DNA: TGTGCCTTCAGACTAGCGGGGGGGTCCACCGGGGAGCTGTTTTTT. Its protein is CAFRLAGGSTGELFF.

V and J are TRBV5-1 and TRBJ2-7; perhaps TRBD2 as D (6 bases). V was pared by 0 bases and J by 3 bases, with 13 bases between. CDR3 length: 15 amino acids. CDR1 and CDR2 from the germline V gene are SGHRS and YFSETQ. The CDR3 region is CASSLGTTRGYEQYF. CDR3 DNA: TGCGCCAGCAGCTTGGGTACAACGCGGGGCTACGAGCAGTACTTC. Together with reference TRBV5-1 and TRBJ2-7, the CDR3 gives the full variable domain: KAGVTQTPRYLIKTRGQQVTLSCSPISGHRSVSWYQQTPGQGLQFLFEYFSETQRNKGNFPGRFSGRQFSNSRSEMNVSTLELGDSALYLCASSLGTTRGYEQYFGPGTRLTVT.

The rearrangement joins TRBV5-1 to TRBJ2-7; 7 nucleotides agree with TRBD1. Germline CDR1 and CDR2: SGHRS and YFSETQ. The CDR3 totals 13 residues. After removal of 2 bases from V and 3 bases from J, the junction contained 2 bases not matched to a gene. The CDR3 nucleotides are TGCGCCAGCAGCTTAGACAGGGACTACGAGCAGTACTTC. Translating it yields CASSLDRDYEQYF.

This clone has only a few counts. CDR3: CASSPSDRYEQYF. CDR3 DNA sequence: TGTGCCAGCAGCCCTTCGGACCGCTACGAGCAGTACTTC. J is TRBJ2-7 and V is TRBV9; no reliable D call. V was shortened by 4 bases and J by 3 bases, with 11 bases between the two germline ends. Germline loops: CDR1 SGDLS, CDR2 YYNGEE. This CDR3 contains 13 residues.

This clone appeared once. J is TRBJ1-1 and V is TRBV7-6, with D hard to call. This CDR3 comprises 17 residues. V lost 2 bases and J lost 1, with 17 bases in between. The germline CDR1 and CDR2 sequences are SGHVS and FNYEAQ. CDR3 bases: TGTGCCAGCAGCTTATGGCCCCAAGGCACAAGGAACACTGAAGCTTTCTTT. Protein: CASSLWPQGTRNTEAFF.

The chain recombines TRBV5-1 with TRBJ2-7; 8 bases are shared with TRBD1. This CDR3 comprises 17 residues. V was pared by 3 bases and J by 5 bases, with 16 bases of the junction left unmatched. Per the germline V gene, CDR1 is SGHRS and CDR2 is YFSETQ. The CDR3 nucleotides are TGCGCCAGCAGCTCGCGTCCGGAAAGGGACAGGCAGCACGAGCAGTACTTC. Its protein is CASSSRPERDRQHEQYF.

CDR3 sequence: CATRRRTEAFF. For the CDR3, the DNA is TGTGCCACCCGCCGAAGGACTGAAGCTTTCTTT. The rearrangement uses TRBV10-3 and TRBJ1-1; D call uncertain. Between the trimmed V and J ends, which lost 10 bases and 5 bases, there was a span of 11 bases. Germline CDR1 and CDR2: ENHRY and SYGVKD. CDR3 length: 11 amino acids.

This clone was seen only a few times. This chain uses TRBV6-1 with TRBJ1-1; D uncertain. The CDR3 loop spans 13 amino acids. The ends were cut back, 4 bases at V and 1 base at J, with 7 bases in the middle. Germline CDR1 reads MNHNS; CDR2 reads SASEGT. CDR3 coding DNA: TGTGCCAGCAGTGTCCGGGAGAACACTGAAGCTTTCTTT. Its translation: CASSVRENTEAFF.

This chain links TRBV19 with TRBJ2-5, with D tentatively TRBD2 (6 bases). CDR3 length: 15 amino acids. Per the germline V gene, CDR1 is LNHDA and CDR2 is SQIVND (reference sequence). The germline V and J ends were trimmed by 7 bases and 1 base, with 16 bases remaining between them. The CDR3 DNA reads TGTGCCAGTACCGATCAGGGAGGAGCCCAAGAGACCCAGTACTTC. Encoded protein: CASTDQGGAQETQYF.

The genes are TRBV5-1 and TRBJ2-7; 9 bases are a match to TRBD1. Looked up from germline, CDR1 is SGHRS and CDR2 is YFSETQ. CDR3 length: 16 amino acids. V was pared by 0 bases and J by 3 bases, with 7 bases of the junction left unmatched. The CDR3, as DNA: TGCGCCAGCAGCTTGGAAGGATGGGACAGGGTCTACGAGCAGTACTTC. Protein: CASSLEGWDRVYEQYF.

The CDR3 here is CASSLAGGPMMQYF. CDR3 coding DNA: TGTGCCAGCAGCTTAGCGGGAGGGCCTATGATGCAGTACTTC. The V and J genes are TRBV7-9 and TRBJ2-7; 7 positions agree with TRBD2. J was trimmed by 9 bases and V by 0 bases; bases with no gene match: 8. Germline V gives CDR1 SEHNR, CDR2 FQNEAQ (reference sequence). CDR3 size: 14 residues.

This rearrangement joins TRBV4-2 to TRBJ2-7; D gene ambiguous. In germline, CDR1 is LGHNA, CDR2 YNFKEQ. The CDR3 runs to 14 residues. V was cut by 2 bases and J by 2 bases, with 10 bases left in between. The CDR3 sequence: CASSQRYGPYEQYF. CDR3 coding DNA: TGTGCCAGCAGCCAAAGGTACGGTCCCTACGAGCAGTACTTC.

This sequence joins TRBV4-1 and TRBJ2-7; 7 bases line up with TRBD1. Germline loops: CDR1 MGHRA, CDR2 YSYEKL. This CDR3 contains 15 residues. V lost 4 bases to trimming and J lost 4 bases; unmatched junction nucleotides: 10. The CDR3 bases are TGCGCCAGCAGCCTCCAATCGGGACAGCATTACGAGCAGTACTTC. Its translation: CASSLQSGQHYEQYF.

The rearrangement uses TRBV7-9 and TRBJ1-5; D may be TRBD1 (5 bases). The germline gives CDR1 SEHNR, CDR2 FQNEAQ (reference sequence). This CDR3 is 12 amino acids long. Between the trimmed V and J ends, which lost 11 bases and 3 bases, there was a span of 11 bases. The CDR3 loop is CAAAQDNQPQHF. Written as DNA, the CDR3 is TGTGCCGCGGCACAGGACAATCAGCCCCAGCATTTT.

CDR3 coding DNA: TGTGCCAGCAGTTTTCATCAGGGGGCTGGCTATGGCTACACCTTC. Protein: CASSFHQGAGYGYTF. The chain has TRBV6-5 and TRBJ1-2; 8 bases agree with TRBD1. The V gene end was trimmed by 4 bases and the J gene end by 4 bases; junction bases not matched to a gene: 8. Germline assignment: CDR1 MNHEY and CDR2 SVGAGI. This CDR3 is 15 amino acids long.

The chain employs TRBV30 and TRBJ1-4; D ambiguous. Trimming removed 4 bases from V and 1 base from J, with 4 bases in between. CDR3 length equals 12 residues. CDR1 GTSNPN and CDR2 SVGIG come from the germline V gene (reference sequence). The CDR3 DNA follows: TGTGCCTGGACAAAAACTAATGAAAAACTGTTTTTT. Amino acids: CAWTKTNEKLFF.

This chain links TRBV7-9 with TRBJ2-1; 11 bases agree with TRBD1. With 5 bases clipped from V and 6 bases from J, the junction kept 6 bases outside the gene matches. Germline V gene sequence: CDR1 SEHNR, CDR2 FQNEAQ (reference sequence). This CDR3 is built from 15 residues. CDR3 protein: CASSPGTGGFNEQFF. In DNA, the CDR3 is TGTGCCAGCAGCCCCGGGACAGGGGGTTTCAATGAGCAGTTCTTC. The full variable domain, with the rest looked up from reference TRBV7-9 and TRBJ2-1, is DTGVSQNPRHKITKRGQNVTFRCDPISEHNRLYWYRQTLGQGPEFLTYFQNEAQLEKSRLLSDRFSAERPKGSFSTLEIQRTEQGDSAMYLCASSPGTGGFNEQFFGPGTRLTVL.

The V call is TRBV28, the J call TRBJ1-6; 9 positions agree with TRBD1. After removal of 3 bases from V and 7 bases from J, the junction contained 16 bases not matched to a gene. CDR1 and CDR2 from the germline V gene are MDHEN and SYDVKM. CDR3 length: 19 residues. The CDR3 region has the DNA TGTGCCAGCAGTTTTTATAGCCGCTACCGGGACAGGGTAAATTCACCCCTCCACTTT. Its translation: CASSFYSRYRDRVNSPLHF.

For this clone: Other DNA sequences in the same sample also yield this CDR3. The V gene is TRBV27, the J gene TRBJ2-7, with no clear D. CDR3 length: 11 amino acids. Germline loops: CDR1 MNHEY, CDR2 SMNVEV (reference sequence). V lost 0 bases and J lost 7, with 4 bases in between. The CDR3 DNA reads as TGTGCCAGCAGTTTATCGGGGGAGCAGTACTTC. This translates into CASSLSGEQYF.

The chain employs TRBV14 and TRBJ2-3; D not resolved. The CDR3 sequence is 15 residues long. Germline V gene lookup returns CDR1 SGHDN and CDR2 FVKESK. Trimming took 2 bases from V and 0 from J, leaving 9 bases between them. Here the CDR3 reads CASSQYQASTDTQYF. The CDR3 nucleotides read TGTGCCAGCAGCCAATATCAGGCGAGCACAGATACGCAGTATTTT.

This chain joins TRBV4-3 and TRBJ2-2; no reliable D call. Germline CDR1 and CDR2: LGHNA and YSLEER. V lost 6 bases and J lost 5, with 7 bases in between. The CDR3 covers 12 residues. CDR3 bases: TGCGCCAGCAGTTTAGGGACCGGGGAGCTGTTTTTT. Encoded protein: CASSLGTGELFF.